This T cell receptor beta chain was sequenced during a study of control samples from healthy donors and cancer patients. The CDR3 totals 14 residues. Germline lookup yields CDR1 SGHTA and CDR2 FQGNSA. After removal of 5 bases from V and 6 bases from J, the junction contained 9 bases not matched to a gene. Generated by immunoSEQ multiplex PCR, the TCRdb table keeps only in-frame clones and is missing some. Among around 75,000 clones listed, almost 95% were seen once. The chain joins TRBV7-2 to TRBJ1-2, with 7 bases fitting TRBD1. The receptor was derived from a woman aged 60-70 years in good health. Sample: blood. The CDR3 nucleotides are TGTGCCAGCAGCCCAATCAGGACAGGAAATGGCTACACCTTC. It encodes CASSPIRTGNGYTF.